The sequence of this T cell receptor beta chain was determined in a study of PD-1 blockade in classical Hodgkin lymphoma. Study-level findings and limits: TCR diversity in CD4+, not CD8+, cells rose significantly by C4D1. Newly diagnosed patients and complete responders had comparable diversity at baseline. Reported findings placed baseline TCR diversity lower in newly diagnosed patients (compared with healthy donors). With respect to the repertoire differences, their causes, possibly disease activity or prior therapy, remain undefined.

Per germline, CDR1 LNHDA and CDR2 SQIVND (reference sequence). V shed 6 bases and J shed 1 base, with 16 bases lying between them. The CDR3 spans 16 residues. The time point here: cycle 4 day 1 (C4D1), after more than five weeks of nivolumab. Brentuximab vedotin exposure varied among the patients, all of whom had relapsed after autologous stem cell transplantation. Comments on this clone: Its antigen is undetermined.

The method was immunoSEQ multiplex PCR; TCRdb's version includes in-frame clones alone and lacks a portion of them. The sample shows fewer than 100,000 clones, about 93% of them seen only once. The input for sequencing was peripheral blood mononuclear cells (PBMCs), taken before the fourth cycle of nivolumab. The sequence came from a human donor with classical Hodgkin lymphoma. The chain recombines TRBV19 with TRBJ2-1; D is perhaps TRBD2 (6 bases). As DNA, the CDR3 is TGTGCCAGTAGACGATCCGGGAGTGTATCCTACAATGAGCAGTTCTTC. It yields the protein CASRRSGSVSYNEQFF.